The present entry profiles one TCR beta chain with its context. The antigen remains undetermined. Sequence at one end of the junction differs from germline and may be a read error. This entry belongs to a study of blood T cells in healthy people across ages. Study background: Per two T cells, about one barcoded beta molecule was captured through template switching.

Isolated per sample were at least 7 million PBMCs. The CDR3 is 15 amino acids. General observations from the study: Donors of long life had a larger count of naive CD4+ cells and greater diversity than aged donors. In these data, TCR beta diversity tracked strongly with naive T cell percentage.

For the second PCR, which ran for roughly 7 to 11 cycles, a sample-barcoded 5' primer and a J-beta primer mix were used. TCRdb recomputed calls from the 5' RACE reads with MiXCR, one row per CDR3 protein. The table includes over a million distinct CDR3 sequences, 35% to 45% detected once. Input material: blood. The clonotype originates from a woman younger than 35 in good health. The chain uses TRBV12-3 or TRBV12-4 and TRBJ1-2; 8 bases line up with TRBD1. The CDR3 DNA reads as TGCGCATACGGGACAGGCCTCTCTGTCAACTATGGCTACACCTTC. It is translated as CAYGTGLSVNYGYTF.